One sample yielded the 30 T cell receptor beta chains listed below, sequenced in a study of blood T cell repertoires in COVID-19. The table came from immunoSEQ multiplex PCR; TCRdb's copy has only in-frame clones and leaves some out. Among approximately 58,000 clones, roughly 77% were seen once, and the ten largest hold about 39%. Specimen: peripheral blood. The receptors come from a man between 65 and 85 years old with active or convalescent COVID-19.

The chain has TRBV4-3 and TRBJ1-2; 10 bases map to TRBD1. The germline gives CDR1 LGHNA, CDR2 YSLEER. The CDR3 loop spans 15 amino acids. The V segment lost 1 base and the J segment 3 bases; nucleotides outside the gene matches: 2. CDR3 coding DNA: TGCGCCAGCAGCCAAGGACAGGGGGCGGACTATGGCTACACCTTC. It encodes CASSQGQGADYGYTF.

The genes are TRBV19 and TRBJ1-2; D gene ambiguous. The CDR3 is 14 residues long. Germline V CDR1 and CDR2: LNHDA, SQIVND (reference sequence). V lost 1 base and J lost 2, with 8 bases in between. For the CDR3, the DNA is TGTGCCAGTAGTATAGGTGGAGGGAACTATGGCTACACCTTC. Protein product: CASSIGGGNYGYTF.

This clone showed up just once. CDR3 nucleotides: TGTGCCAGCAGCCTTGACCCAGGGGTCTATAAGACCCAGTACTTC. Residues: CASSLDPGVYKTQYF. The chain combines TRBV3-1 (or the pseudogene TRBV3-2) with TRBJ2-5; D might be TRBD1 (6 bases). CDR1 is LGHDT and CDR2 is YNNKEL in the germline V gene (reference sequence). This CDR3 has 15 amino acids. The V gene lost 4 bases and the J gene lost 6 bases, with 18 bases spanning the gap.

The chain combines TRBV6-5 with TRBJ2-7; 7 nucleotides align to TRBD2. Trimming at V came to 6 bases and at J to 1 base, leaving 9 bases not matched to a gene. Germline loops: CDR1 MNHEY, CDR2 SVGAGI. This CDR3 is built from 15 residues. CDR3 coding DNA: TGTGCCAGCAGACGCTTAACGGGAGGTTCCTACGAGCAGTACTTC. It translates to CASRRLTGGSYEQYF.

This clone was recorded once. The rearrangement uses TRBV4-3 and TRBJ1-5; 8 bases align to TRBD1. Germline V gene sequence: CDR1 LGHNA, CDR2 YSLEER. The J segment lost 4 bases and the V segment lost 4 bases, leaving 6 bases of the junction unmatched. The CDR3 runs to 15 residues. This CDR3 reads CASSRRTGRNQPQHF. In nucleotides, the CDR3 is TGCGCCAGCAGCCGCCGGACAGGGAGGAATCAGCCCCAGCATTTT.

In regard to this clone: Germline and junction disagree at one end, which may indicate a read error. The V and J genes are TRBV5-1 and TRBJ2-3; 7 nucleotides agree with TRBD1. Germline assignment: CDR1 SGHRS and CDR2 YFSETQ. The CDR3 sequence is 13 residues long. The CDR3 loop reads CASSLYPGQSPIF. The CDR3 DNA sequence: TGCGCCAGCAGCCTATATCCGGGACAGTCCCCGATTTTT. The full variable domain, completed using reference TRBV5-1 and TRBJ2-3, is KAGVTQTPRYLIKTRGQQVTLSCSPISGHRSVSWYQQTPGQGLQFLFEYFSETQRNKGNFPGRFSGRQFSNSRSEMNVSTLELGDSALYLCASSLYPGQSPIFGPGTRLTVL.

This clone was seen only once. The chain uses TRBV11-2 and TRBJ2-5; D might be TRBD2 (6 bases). The germline V and J ends were trimmed by 5 bases and 2 bases, with 18 bases remaining between them. The CDR3 runs 16 residues. In germline, CDR1 is SGHAT, CDR2 FQNNGV. The CDR3 is CASSPRLLADQETQYF. CDR3 nucleotide sequence: TGTGCCAGCAGCCCCCGACTACTAGCAGATCAAGAGACCCAGTACTTC.

J is TRBJ2-3 and V is TRBV28, with 7 bases lining up with TRBD2. This CDR3 is built from 14 residues. J was trimmed by 2 bases and V by 2 bases; bases with no gene match: 1. CDR1 MDHEN and CDR2 SYDVKM come from the germline V gene. The CDR3 coding sequence is TGTGCCAGCAGTTTAGCGGGAGACACAGATACGCAGTATTTT. As protein: CASSLAGDTDTQYF.

The V and J genes are TRBV24-1 and TRBJ2-5, with D possibly matching TRBD1 (5 bases). Germline-derived CDR1 and CDR2 are KGHDR and SFDVKD. V was pared by 2 bases and J by 2 bases, with 11 bases between. The CDR3 is made up of 15 amino acids. The CDR3 sequence: CATSDSWTHQETQYF. DNA of the CDR3: TGTGCCACCAGTGATTCGTGGACACATCAAGAGACCCAGTACTTC.

This clone was recorded a few times. V gene TRBV18 combines with J gene TRBJ2-5; maybe TRBD2 (5 bases). Trimming took off 2 bases at V and 2 bases at J, with 9 bases between the two ends. The germline V gene has CDR1 KGHSH and CDR2 LQKENI. The CDR3 is 14 amino acids. The CDR3 DNA sequence: TGTGCCAGCTCACCAGGCGGGCCTCAAGAGACCCAGTACTTC. Translated, it gives CASSPGGPQETQYF.

This clone came up once. J is TRBJ2-1 and V is TRBV4-3, with 10 bases that match TRBD2. V shed 2 bases, J shed 4 bases, and the junction held 11 bases outside the gene matches. CDR3 length: 18 amino acids. Germline V gives CDR1 LGHNA, CDR2 YSLEER. In nucleotides, the CDR3 is TGCGCCAGCAGCCAAAGAATGAAGCGGGGGGGAATTTACAATGAGCAGTTCTTC. It is translated as CASSQRMKRGGIYNEQFF.

This chain uses TRBV2 with TRBJ2-2, with 7 bases lining up with TRBD2. Trimming took 6 bases from V and 4 from J; bases not matched to a gene: 8. CDR3 size: 15 residues. The germline gives CDR1 SNHLY, CDR2 FYNNEI. CDR3 sequence: CASRSTGGGTGELFF. The CDR3, as DNA: TGTGCCAGCAGGTCGACGGGAGGCGGCACCGGGGAGCTGTTTTTT.

This rearrangement joins TRBV7-2 to TRBJ2-5; 14 nucleotides align to TRBD2. CDR3 length: 16 residues. V lost 0 bases, J lost 5 bases, and 2 bases stayed unmatched. The germline CDR1 and CDR2 sequences are SGHTA and FQGNSA. The CDR3 reads CASSLAGTSGSETQYF. Written as DNA, the CDR3 is TGTGCCAGCAGCTTAGCGGGGACTAGCGGGAGTGAGACCCAGTACTTC.

The chain is built from TRBV7-3 and TRBJ1-2; the match to TRBD1 covers 8 bases. V lost 5 bases and J lost 4; bases outside the gene matches: 3. This CDR3 spans 13 amino acids. In germline, CDR1 is SGHTA, CDR2 FQGTGA. This chain's CDR3 is CASSPTGAYGYTF. The DNA for the CDR3 is TGTGCCAGCAGCCCGACAGGGGCCTATGGCTACACCTTC.

The table lists this clone with a few counts. The chain is built from TRBV11-3 and TRBJ2-7; unclear D gene. The germline V gene encodes CDR1 SGHNT and CDR2 YENEEA. There are 11 residues in the CDR3. Between the trimmed V and J ends, which lost 4 bases and 7 bases, there was a span of 8 bases. The CDR3 loop reads CASSSPVEQYF. CDR3 in DNA: TGTGCCAGCAGCTCTCCGGTGGAGCAGTACTTC.

The genes are TRBV20-1 and TRBJ2-1; 9 nucleotides align to TRBD2. Per the germline V gene, CDR1 is DFQATT and CDR2 is SNEGSKA (reference sequence). The CDR3 covers 16 residues. J gave up 4 bases and V 3 bases, and 10 bases lay outside the gene matches. The CDR3 nucleotides are TGCAGTGCTAGTAACCCCTCTAGCGGGAAGTACAATGAGCAGTTCTTC. Translating it yields CSASNPSSGKYNEQFF.

The chain uses TRBV7-3 and TRBJ2-7; 7 bases are a match to TRBD2. Losses at the gene ends were 0 bases for V and 6 bases for J; bases not matched to a gene: 2. The germline V gene encodes CDR1 SGHTA and CDR2 FQGTGA. The CDR3 length is 13 residues. The CDR3 reads CASSLTGGTEQYF. The CDR3 bases are TGTGCCAGCAGCTTAACGGGGGGGACCGAGCAGTACTTC.

The chain combines TRBV30 with TRBJ2-7; D is unresolved. V shed 4 bases and J shed 1 base, with 11 bases lying between them. CDR3 length equals 13 residues. Per germline, CDR1 GTSNPN and CDR2 SVGIG (reference sequence). The CDR3 protein is CAWNRHGSYEQYF. CDR3 DNA sequence: TGTGCCTGGAATCGACACGGATCCTACGAGCAGTACTTC.

The sample holds one count of this clone. The chain recombines TRBV5-6 with TRBJ1-2, with TRBD1 identical over 12 bases. J lost 7 bases, V lost 2 bases, and 6 bases had no gene match. Germline CDR1 is SGHDT and CDR2 is YYEEEE. CDR3 size: 15 residues. CDR3 region: CASSFRDRGLGGYTF. Written as DNA, the CDR3 is TGTGCCAGCAGCTTCCGGGACAGGGGGCTCGGTGGCTACACCTTC.

The rearrangement links TRBV19 to TRBJ2-7; D not resolved. The CDR3 loop spans 14 amino acids. Germline V lookup: CDR1 LNHDA, CDR2 SQIVND (reference sequence). V was trimmed by 1 base and J by 2 bases, leaving 9 bases between them. CDR3 loop: CASSIGNSAYEQYF. As DNA, the CDR3 is TGTGCCAGTAGTATAGGAAACTCCGCCTACGAGCAGTACTTC.

The chain joins TRBV19 to TRBJ1-1; a weak D match, TRBD1 (5 bases). This CDR3 has 17 residues. Trimming removed 7 bases from V and 2 bases from J, with 23 bases in between. CDR1 LNHDA and CDR2 SQIVND come from the germline V gene (reference sequence). The CDR3 sequence: CASTNRDLGGFNTEAFF. CDR3 nucleotides: TGTGCCAGTACCAACCGGGACCTCGGAGGGTTTAACACTGAAGCTTTCTTT. Full variable domain (rest looked up from reference TRBV19 and TRBJ1-1): DGGITQSPKYLFRKEGQNVTLSCEQNLNHDAMYWYRQDPGQGLRLIYYSQIVNDFQKGDIAEGYSVSREKKESFPLTVTSAQKNPTAFYLCASTNRDLGGFNTEAFFGQGTRLTVV.

The chain couples TRBV27 to TRBJ2-7, with TRBD2 matching over 8 bases. The germline CDR1 and CDR2 sequences are MNHEY and SMNVEV (reference sequence). J was trimmed by 1 base and V by 1 base; bases with no gene match: 9. The CDR3 runs to 17 residues. The DNA for the CDR3 is TGTGCCAGCAGTTTATTCCCGGGAGGGAATCCTTCCTACGAGCAGTACTTC. Translated: CASSLFPGGNPSYEQYF.

The V call is TRBV21-1, the J call TRBJ2-1; the table calls TRBD1, which could not be checked here. TRBV21-1 is given as a pseudogene. The CDR3 sequence is 17 residues long. Here the CDR3 reads CASVPRTGKASYNEQFF. In nucleotides, the CDR3 is TGTGCCAGCGTTCCTCGGACAGGGAAGGCTTCCTACAATGAGCAGTTCTTC.

The genes are TRBV2 and TRBJ2-2; the D is unclear. Trimming shortened V by 6 bases and J by 0 bases, and 8 bases separated the two germline ends. The CDR3 runs to 14 residues. Germline values: CDR1 SNHLY, CDR2 FYNNEI. The CDR3 sequence: CASRRSANTGELFF. The CDR3 bases are TGTGCCAGCAGACGGTCGGCGAACACCGGGGAGCTGTTTTTT.

The chain combines TRBV12-5 with TRBJ2-3; unclear D gene. Trimming left V 1 base short and J 2 bases short, with 4 bases between. Germline V gene data show CDR1 as LGHNT and CDR2 as FRNRAP. The CDR3 spans 13 residues. CDR3: CASGLGDTDTQYF. CDR3 sequence (DNA): TGTGCTAGTGGTTTGGGAGACACAGATACGCAGTATTTT.

The V call is TRBV30, the J call TRBJ1-3, with D hard to call. Germline CDR1 is GTSNPN and CDR2 is SVGIG (reference sequence). The V end was cut by 2 bases, the J end by 1 base, with 9 bases between. The CDR3 covers 14 residues. CDR3 DNA: TGTGCCTGGAGTAGCTTGTTTTCTGGAAACACCATATATTTT. This sequence encodes CAWSSLFSGNTIYF.

The chain couples TRBV6-6 to TRBJ2-3, with D perhaps matching TRBD1 (5 bases). Deletions cut 3 bases from V and 6 bases from J, with 10 bases between. The CDR3 totals 13 residues. The germline CDR1 and CDR2 sequences are MNHNY and SVGAGI (reference sequence). CDR3 nucleotide sequence: TGTGCCAGCAGTTATCTGAGACAGGATACGCAGTATTTT. It codes for CASSYLRQDTQYF.

Here the CDR3 DNA reads TGCAGCGTTGATGGGGGCAGCTCCTACAATGAGCAGTTCTTC. This translates into CSVDGGSSYNEQFF. The rearrangement joins TRBV29-1 to TRBJ2-1, with TRBD1 as a possible D gene (6 bases). The CDR3 is made up of 14 amino acids. The V gene lost 3 bases and the J gene lost 0 bases, with 9 bases spanning the gap. Looked up from germline, CDR1 is SQVTM and CDR2 is ANQGSEA.

In its sample, this clone was seen many times. The chain couples TRBV7-3 to TRBJ2-3; D is unclear. This CDR3 has 13 residues. Germline assignment: CDR1 SGHTA and CDR2 FQGTGA. Between the trimmed V and J ends, which lost 5 bases and 8 bases, there was a span of 14 bases. As DNA, the CDR3 is TGTGCCAGCAGCCAAGGTGAAGTAGCTACGCAGTATTTT. Translated: CASSQGEVATQYF.

This clone is a singleton in its sample. The gene calls are TRBV6-5 and TRBJ2-7; 11 nucleotides align to TRBD2. Germline V gives CDR1 MNHEY, CDR2 SVGAGI. CDR3 size: 15 residues. V shed 5 bases and J 7 bases; nucleotides not matched to a gene: 10. DNA of the CDR3: TGTGCCAGCAGTACCCGGGGTAGCGGGAGGGGTGAGCAGTACTTC. Translating it yields CASSTRGSGRGEQYF.